The rows below give T cell receptor beta chains drawn from one sample of a study of T cell repertoires in cytomegalovirus infection. MiXCR, applied by TCRdb to the reads, yields one record per CDR3 protein. The table includes 290,000 or so distinct CDR3 sequences, about 25% detected once. The specimen was PBMCs. These receptors were taken from a human donor in good health (CMV status not recorded). Some clones in this sample may be carry-over from other donors' samples. Both conserved end residues are part of each CDR3. The order of the fields is V gene, D gene, CDR3 length, CDR3 protein. The D gene is left open where the match is weak.

TRBV28 - 14 CASTWTRATDTQYF
TRBV28 - 12 CASASDRSEQYF
TRBV6-5 - 13 CASSYGRNQPQHF
TRBV24-1 - 15 CATSDRRAVYNEQFF
TRBV11-3 - 17 CASSLGVSLGAHNEQFF
TRBV7-2 TRBD2 14 CASKSGTNTGELFF
TRBV5-1 - 16 CASSLGPQSMNTEAFF
TRBV6-1 TRBD1 17 CASSGGGTGGAREKLFF
TRBV6-2/TRBV6-3 - 11 CASSETYEQYF
TRBV14 TRBD1 14 CASSQFTGEEKLFF
TRBV6-6 TRBD1 13 CASRFTGGTEAFF
TRBV6-2/TRBV6-3 - 15 CATRPVRILDQPQHF
TRBV5-6 - 14 CASSLARHTDTQYF
TRBV3-1 - 13 CASSQTEGETQYF
TRBV28 - 13 CASSLGSRYEQYF
TRBV28 - 15 CASSNGGTYNYGYTF
TRBV6-2/TRBV6-3 TRBD1 15 CASSYETGGNQPQHF
TRBV12-3/TRBV12-4 - 14 CADLVVVWNTEAFF
TRBV28 TRBD1 15 CASSSAGTDNQPQHF
TRBV30 - 11 CAWSESYEQFF
TRBV28 TRBD1 16 CASSSGQLIAKNIQYF
TRBV7-2 TRBD2 14 CASSPLGLKETQYF
TRBV2 - 15 CASSPGPLDYNEQFF
TRBV6-2/TRBV6-3 - 16 CASSYSSGAVGAEAFF
TRBV25-1 - 15 CASSWGGARREKLFF
TRBV7-2 TRBD1 13 CASSNRGYYEQYF
TRBV6-6 TRBD1 14 CASSYTRTGDTQYF
TRBV5-4 - 15 CASSLDGISYNEQFF
TRBV5-1 TRBD2 15 CASSFTSGGYNEQFF
TRBV10-1 TRBD1 17 CASSRDSTTSGANVLTF
TRBV29-1 - 13 CSVVPGRDYGYTF
TRBV12-3/TRBV12-4 - 15 CASVLGGEYNSPLHF
TRBV10-3 - 12 CAISDGIEKLFF
TRBV7-7 - 15 CASSKMGDPYNEQFF
TRBV7-9 - 17 CASSPEMAGPRMDEQYF
TRBV5-1 - 12 CASSLNGNTIYF
TRBV9 - 13 CASSFRGGNEQYF
TRBV11-2 - 13 CASSLRLRYEQYF
TRBV7-2 - 14 CASSPQGSRQPQHF
TRBV7-9 TRBD1 15 CASSPWTGLNEKLFF
TRBV6-6 - 15 CASSYSGGSNQPQHF
TRBV5-5 - 13 CASSLGAHAGQYF
TRBV11-2 - 13 CASSGGGSQPQHF
TRBV7-2 - 16 CASSWAVTSYNSPLHF
TRBV7-8 - 16 CASSSRGGHTNEKLFF
TRBV5-1 TRBD1 14 CASSEGQINQPQHF
TRBV29-1 TRBD1 18 CSVEKLGQGARTNEKLFF
TRBV9 TRBD1 16 CASSTRQGGNRNEQFF
TRBV29-1 - 12 CSGPGSNQPQHF
TRBV20-1 - 13 CSAVGQVNTEAFF